These 3 T cell receptor beta chains share one sample of origin, sequenced in a study of shared clonotypes between healthy human individuals. The method was immunoSEQ multiplex PCR; TCRdb's version includes in-frame clones alone and lacks a portion of them. The sample includes fewer than 400,000 clones, about 74% of them seen just once. Sequenced sample: memory CD4+ T cells sorted from blood. Subset noted: CD45RA-negative fraction. The receptor source for this set is a man aged 25-45 years in good health.

The rearrangement uses TRBV19 and TRBJ2-1; 8 nucleotides line up with TRBD2. V lost 2 bases and J lost 7; bases outside the gene matches: 10. CDR1 and CDR2 from the germline V gene are LNHDA and SQIVND (reference sequence). CDR3 length: 16 residues. CDR3 protein: CASSIRGGGGPNEQFF. Here the CDR3 DNA reads TGTGCCAGTAGTATACGGGGGGGCGGAGGGCCTAATGAGCAGTTCTTC.

This clone was observed a handful of times. The chain carries TRBV29-1 and TRBJ2-7, with 11 bases fitting TRBD1. Germline lookup yields CDR1 SQVTM and CDR2 ANQGSEA. V lost 4 bases, J lost 2 bases, and 4 bases stayed unmatched. This CDR3 spans 14 amino acids. As DNA, the CDR3 is TGCAGCGTTGTTGGACAGGGGGCGACCTACGAGCAGTACTTC. Its translation is CSVVGQGATYEQYF.

The chain couples TRBV5-1 to TRBJ2-1; D uncertain. The CDR3 loop spans 15 amino acids. CDR1 SGHRS and CDR2 YFSETQ come from the germline V gene. With 4 bases removed from V and 0 bases from J, the gap between germline ends came to 11 bases. The CDR3 is CASSPDTGSYNEQFF. DNA of the CDR3: TGCGCCAGCAGCCCGGATACGGGCTCCTACAATGAGCAGTTCTTC. Based on the CDR3 plus reference TRBV5-1 and TRBJ2-1, the full variable domain is KAGVTQTPRYLIKTRGQQVTLSCSPISGHRSVSWYQQTPGQGLQFLFEYFSETQRNKGNFPGRFSGRQFSNSRSEMNVSTLELGDSALYLCASSPDTGSYNEQFFGPGTRLTVL.